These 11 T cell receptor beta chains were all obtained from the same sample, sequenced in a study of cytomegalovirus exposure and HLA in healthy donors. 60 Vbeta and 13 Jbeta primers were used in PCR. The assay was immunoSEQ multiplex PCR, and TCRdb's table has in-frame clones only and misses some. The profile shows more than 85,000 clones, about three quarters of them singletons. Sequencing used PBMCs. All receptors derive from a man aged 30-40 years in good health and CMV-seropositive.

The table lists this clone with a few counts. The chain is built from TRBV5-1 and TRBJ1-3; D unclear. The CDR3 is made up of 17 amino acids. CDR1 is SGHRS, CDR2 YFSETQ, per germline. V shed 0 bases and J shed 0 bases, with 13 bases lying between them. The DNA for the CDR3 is TGCGCCAGCAGCTTGGAATCTACGGGGAACTCTGGAAACACCATATATTTT. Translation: CASSLESTGNSGNTIYF.

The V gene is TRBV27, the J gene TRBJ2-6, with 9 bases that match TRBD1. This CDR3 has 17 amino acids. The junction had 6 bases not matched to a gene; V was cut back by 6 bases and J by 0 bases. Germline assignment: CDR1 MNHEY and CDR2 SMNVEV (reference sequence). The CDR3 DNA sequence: TGTGCCAGCAGCCCTTGGACAGGGGACTCTGGGGCCAACGTCCTGACTTTC. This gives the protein CASSPWTGDSGANVLTF.

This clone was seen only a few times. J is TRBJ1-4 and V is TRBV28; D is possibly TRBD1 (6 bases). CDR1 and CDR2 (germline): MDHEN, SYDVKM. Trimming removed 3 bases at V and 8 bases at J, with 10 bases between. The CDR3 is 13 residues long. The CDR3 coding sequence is TGTGCCAGCAGTTTGCCCGGGACAGAAAAACTGTTTTTT. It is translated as CASSLPGTEKLFF.

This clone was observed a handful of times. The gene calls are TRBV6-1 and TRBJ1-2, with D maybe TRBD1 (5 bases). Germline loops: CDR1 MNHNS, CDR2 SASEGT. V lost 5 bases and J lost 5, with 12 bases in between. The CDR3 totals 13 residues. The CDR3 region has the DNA TGTGCCAGCAGTTATGACAGACAATATGGCTACACCTTC. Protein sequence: CASSYDRQYGYTF.

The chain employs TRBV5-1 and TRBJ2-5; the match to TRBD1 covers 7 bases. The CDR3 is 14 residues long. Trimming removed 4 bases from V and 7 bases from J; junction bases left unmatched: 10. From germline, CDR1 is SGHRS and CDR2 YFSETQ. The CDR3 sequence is CASSPTGTDRTQYF. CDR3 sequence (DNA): TGCGCCAGCAGCCCAACCGGGACAGATCGGACCCAGTACTTC.

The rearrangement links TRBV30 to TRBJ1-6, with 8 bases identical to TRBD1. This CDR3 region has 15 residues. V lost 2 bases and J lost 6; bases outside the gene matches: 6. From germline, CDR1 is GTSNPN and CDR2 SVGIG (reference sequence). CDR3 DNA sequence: TGTGCCTGGAGTCAAACACAGGGGGGTAATTCACCCCTCCACTTT. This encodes CAWSQTQGGNSPLHF.

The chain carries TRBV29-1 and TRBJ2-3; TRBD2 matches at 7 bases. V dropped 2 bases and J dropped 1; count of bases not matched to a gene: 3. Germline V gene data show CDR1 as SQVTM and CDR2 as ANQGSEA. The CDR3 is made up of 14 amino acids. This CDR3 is CSVEWGGRTDTQYF. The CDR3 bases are TGCAGCGTTGAATGGGGGGGTCGCACAGATACGCAGTATTTT.

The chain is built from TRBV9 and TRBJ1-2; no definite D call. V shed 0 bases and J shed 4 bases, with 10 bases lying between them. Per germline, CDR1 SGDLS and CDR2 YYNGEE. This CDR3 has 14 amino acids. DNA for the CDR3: TGTGCCAGCAGCGTAGATAGCAGCCCCTATGGCTACACCTTC. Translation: CASSVDSSPYGYTF.

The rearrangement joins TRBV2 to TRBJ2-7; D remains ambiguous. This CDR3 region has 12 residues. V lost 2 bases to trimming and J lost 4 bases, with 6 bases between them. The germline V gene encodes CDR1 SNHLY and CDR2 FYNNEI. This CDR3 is CASSERSYEQYF. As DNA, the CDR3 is TGTGCCAGCAGTGAACGGTCGTACGAGCAGTACTTC.

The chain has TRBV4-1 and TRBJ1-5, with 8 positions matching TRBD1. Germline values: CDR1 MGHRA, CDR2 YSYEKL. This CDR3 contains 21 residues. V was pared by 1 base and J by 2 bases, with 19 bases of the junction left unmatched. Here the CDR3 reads CASSQVWWQGALDLGNQPQHF. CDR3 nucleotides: TGCGCCAGCAGCCAAGTGTGGTGGCAGGGGGCCCTCGACCTTGGCAATCAGCCCCAGCATTTT.

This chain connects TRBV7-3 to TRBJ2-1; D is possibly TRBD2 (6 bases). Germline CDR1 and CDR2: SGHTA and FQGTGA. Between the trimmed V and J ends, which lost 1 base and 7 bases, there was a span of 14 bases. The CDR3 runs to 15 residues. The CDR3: CASSLSLGGTNEQFF. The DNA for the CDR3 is TGTGCCAGCAGCTTAAGCCTCGGGGGTACGAATGAGCAGTTCTTC.